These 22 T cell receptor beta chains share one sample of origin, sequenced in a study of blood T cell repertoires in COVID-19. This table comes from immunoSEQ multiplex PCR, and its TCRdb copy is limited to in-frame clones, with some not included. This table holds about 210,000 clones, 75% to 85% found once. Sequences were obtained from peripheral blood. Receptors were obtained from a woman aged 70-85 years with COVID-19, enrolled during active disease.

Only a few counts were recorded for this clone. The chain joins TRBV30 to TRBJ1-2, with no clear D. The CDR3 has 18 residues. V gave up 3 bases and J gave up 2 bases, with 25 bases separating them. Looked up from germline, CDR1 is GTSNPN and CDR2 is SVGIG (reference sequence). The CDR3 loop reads CAWRGFPAPLIGNYGYTF. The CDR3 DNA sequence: TGTGCCTGGAGAGGTTTCCCGGCACCCTTAATCGGGAACTATGGCTACACCTTC.

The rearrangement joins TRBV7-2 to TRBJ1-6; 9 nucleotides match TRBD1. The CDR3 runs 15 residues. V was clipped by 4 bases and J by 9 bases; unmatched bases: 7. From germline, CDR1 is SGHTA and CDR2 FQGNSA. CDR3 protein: CASSSGGQGVSPLHF. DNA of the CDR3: TGTGCCAGCAGCTCAGGGGGACAGGGAGTTTCACCCCTCCACTTT.

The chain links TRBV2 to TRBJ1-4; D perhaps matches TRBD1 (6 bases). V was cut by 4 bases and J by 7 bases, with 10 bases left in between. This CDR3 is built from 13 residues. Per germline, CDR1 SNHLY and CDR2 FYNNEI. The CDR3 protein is CASSVRGSEKLFF. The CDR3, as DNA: TGTGCCAGCAGTGTAAGGGGGAGTGAAAAACTGTTTTTT. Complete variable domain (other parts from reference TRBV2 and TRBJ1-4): EPEVTQTPSHQVTQMGQEVILRCVPISNHLYFYWYRQILGQKVEFLVSFYNNEISEKSEIFDDQFSVERPDGSNFTLKIRSTKLEDSAMYFCASSVRGSEKLFFGSGTQLSVL.

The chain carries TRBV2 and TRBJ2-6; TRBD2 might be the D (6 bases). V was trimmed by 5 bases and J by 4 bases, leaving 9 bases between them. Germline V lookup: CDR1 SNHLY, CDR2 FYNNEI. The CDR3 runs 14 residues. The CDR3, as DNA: TGTGCCAGCAGTCCCAGCGGGGGGGCCAACGTCCTGACTTTC. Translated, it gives CASSPSGGANVLTF. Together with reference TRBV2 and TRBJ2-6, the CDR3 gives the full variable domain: EPEVTQTPSHQVTQMGQEVILRCVPISNHLYFYWYRQILGQKVEFLVSFYNNEISEKSEIFDDQFSVERPDGSNFTLKIRSTKLEDSAMYFCASSPSGGANVLTFGAGSRLTVL.

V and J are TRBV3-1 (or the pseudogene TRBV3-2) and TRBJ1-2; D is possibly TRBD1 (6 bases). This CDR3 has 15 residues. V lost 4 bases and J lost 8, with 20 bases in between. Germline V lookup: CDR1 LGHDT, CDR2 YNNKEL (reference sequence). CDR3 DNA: TGTGCCAGCAGCCGTCGTGGGGGCCAATATATGGGCTACACCTTC. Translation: CASSRRGGQYMGYTF.

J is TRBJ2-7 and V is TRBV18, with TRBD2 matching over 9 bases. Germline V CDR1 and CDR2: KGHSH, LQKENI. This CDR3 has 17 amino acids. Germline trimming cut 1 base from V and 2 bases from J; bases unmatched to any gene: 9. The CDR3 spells CASSPQYSGRRAYEQYF. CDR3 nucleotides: TGTGCCAGCTCACCACAGTATAGCGGGAGAAGAGCCTACGAGCAGTACTTC. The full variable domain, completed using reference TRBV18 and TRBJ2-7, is NAGVMQNPRHLVRRRGQEARLRCSPMKGHSHVYWYRQLPEEGLKFMVYLQKENIIDESGMPKERFSAEFPKEGPSILRIQQVVRGDSAAYFCASSPQYSGRRAYEQYFGPGTRLTVT.

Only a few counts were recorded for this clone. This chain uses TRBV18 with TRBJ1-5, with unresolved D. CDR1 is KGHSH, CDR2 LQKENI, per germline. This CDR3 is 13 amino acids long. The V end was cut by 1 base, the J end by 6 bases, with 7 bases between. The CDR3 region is CASSPQRSQPQHF. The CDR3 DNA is TGTGCCAGCTCACCACAGCGAAGTCAGCCCCAGCATTTT.

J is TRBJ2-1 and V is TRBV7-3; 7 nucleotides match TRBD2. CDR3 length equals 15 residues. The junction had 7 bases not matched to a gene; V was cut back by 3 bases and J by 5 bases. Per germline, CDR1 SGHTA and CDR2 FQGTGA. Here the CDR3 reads CASSFAGDSHNEQFF. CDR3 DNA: TGTGCCAGCAGCTTCGCGGGAGATTCCCACAATGAGCAGTTCTTC. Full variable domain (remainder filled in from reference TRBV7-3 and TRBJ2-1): GAGVSQTPSNKVTEKGKYVELRCDPISGHTALYWYRQSLGQGPEFLIYFQGTGAADDSGLPNDRFFAVRPEGSVSTLKIQRTERGDSAVYLCASSFAGDSHNEQFFGPGTRLTVL.

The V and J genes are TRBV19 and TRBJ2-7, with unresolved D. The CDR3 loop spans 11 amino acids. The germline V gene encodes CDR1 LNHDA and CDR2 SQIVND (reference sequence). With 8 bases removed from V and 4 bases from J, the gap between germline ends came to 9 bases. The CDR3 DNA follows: TGTGCCAGTGGTTCAGAATACGAGCAGTACTTC. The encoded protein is CASGSEYEQYF.

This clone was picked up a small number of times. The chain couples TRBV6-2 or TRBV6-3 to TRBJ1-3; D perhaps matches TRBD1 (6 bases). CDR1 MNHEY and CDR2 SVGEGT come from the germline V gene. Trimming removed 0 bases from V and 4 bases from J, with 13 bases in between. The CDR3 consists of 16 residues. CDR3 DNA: TGTGCCAGCAGTTACTCGATACAGGGTGGCGGAAACACCATATATTTT. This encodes CASSYSIQGGGNTIYF.

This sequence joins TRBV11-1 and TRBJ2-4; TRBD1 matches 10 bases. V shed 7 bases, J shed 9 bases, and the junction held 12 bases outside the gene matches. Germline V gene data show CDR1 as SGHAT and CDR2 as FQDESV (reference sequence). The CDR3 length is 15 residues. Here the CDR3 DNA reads TGTGCCAGCACCCGCGGGACAGGGGATGGGGGCATTCAGTACTTC. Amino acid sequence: CASTRGTGDGGIQYF.

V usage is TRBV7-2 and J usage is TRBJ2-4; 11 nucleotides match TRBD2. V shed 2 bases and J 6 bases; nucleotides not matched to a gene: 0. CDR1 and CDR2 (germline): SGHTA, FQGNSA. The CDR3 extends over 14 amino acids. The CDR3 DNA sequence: TGTGCCAGCAGCTTACTAGCGGGAGGAAACATTCAGTACTTC. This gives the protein CASSLLAGGNIQYF.

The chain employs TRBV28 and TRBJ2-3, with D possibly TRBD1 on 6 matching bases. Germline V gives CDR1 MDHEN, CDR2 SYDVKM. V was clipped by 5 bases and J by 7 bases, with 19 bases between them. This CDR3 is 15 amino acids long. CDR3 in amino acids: CASSPYRGTGNTQYF. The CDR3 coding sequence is TGTGCCAGCAGTCCCTATAGGGGGACCGGGAATACGCAGTATTTT.

CDR3 sequence (DNA): TGTGCCAGCAGGAGACAGGGAATCGGTGGCTACACCTTC. Translated, it gives CASRRQGIGGYTF. This rearrangement joins TRBV28 to TRBJ1-2; 7 bases are shared with TRBD1. The germline CDR1 and CDR2 sequences are MDHEN and SYDVKM. The V gene end was trimmed by 6 bases and the J gene end by 7 bases; junction bases not matched to a gene: 8. The CDR3 extends over 13 amino acids.

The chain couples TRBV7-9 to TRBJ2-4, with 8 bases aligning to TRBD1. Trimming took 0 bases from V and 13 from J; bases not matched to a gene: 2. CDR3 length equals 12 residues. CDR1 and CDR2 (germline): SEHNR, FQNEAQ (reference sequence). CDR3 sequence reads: CASSLAQGAQYF. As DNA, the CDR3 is TGTGCCAGCAGCTTAGCGCAGGGGGCCCAGTACTTC.

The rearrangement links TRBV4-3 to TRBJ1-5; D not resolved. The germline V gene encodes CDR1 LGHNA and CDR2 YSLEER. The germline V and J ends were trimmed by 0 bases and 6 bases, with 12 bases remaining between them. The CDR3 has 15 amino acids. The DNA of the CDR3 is TGCGCCAGCAGCCAAGATCGGGCGGGCCCTCAGCCCCAGCATTTT. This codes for CASSQDRAGPQPQHF.

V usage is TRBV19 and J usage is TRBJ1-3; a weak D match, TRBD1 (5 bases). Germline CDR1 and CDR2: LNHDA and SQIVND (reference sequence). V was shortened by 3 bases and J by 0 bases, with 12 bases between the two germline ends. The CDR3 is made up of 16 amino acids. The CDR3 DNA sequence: TGTGCCAGTAGTATCGTCACAGGTCGCTCTGGAAACACCATATATTTT. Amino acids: CASSIVTGRSGNTIYF.

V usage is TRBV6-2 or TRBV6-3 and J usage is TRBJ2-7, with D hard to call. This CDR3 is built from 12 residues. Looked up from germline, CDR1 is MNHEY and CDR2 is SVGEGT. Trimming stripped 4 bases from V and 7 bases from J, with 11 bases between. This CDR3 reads CASSSPPLEQYF. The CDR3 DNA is TGTGCCAGCAGTTCCCCCCCACTGGAGCAGTACTTC.

CDR3 DNA: TGTGCCAGCAGTCCCGGGGGATTGACGAGGTACTTC. Translation gives CASSPGGLTRYF. The chain joins TRBV12-3 or TRBV12-4 to TRBJ2-5, with D tentatively TRBD2 (6 bases). The CDR3 is made up of 12 amino acids. With 5 bases removed from V and 13 bases from J, the gap between germline ends came to 17 bases.

Written as DNA, the CDR3 is TGCAGTGCTAGATCTTCGTATGGCTACACCTTC. It encodes CSARSSYGYTF. The chain employs TRBV20-1 and TRBJ1-2; no definite D call. V lost 2 bases and J 5 bases, leaving 6 bases between the germline ends. CDR1 is DFQATT, CDR2 SNEGSKA, per germline (reference sequence). The CDR3 is 11 residues long.

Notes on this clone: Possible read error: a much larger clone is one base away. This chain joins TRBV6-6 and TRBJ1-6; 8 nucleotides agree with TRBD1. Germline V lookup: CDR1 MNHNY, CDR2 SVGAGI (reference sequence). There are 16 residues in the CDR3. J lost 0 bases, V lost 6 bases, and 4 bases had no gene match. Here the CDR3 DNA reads TGTGCCAGCAGACGGACAGGGAGCTCCTATAATTCACCCCTCCACTTT. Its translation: CASRRTGSSYNSPLHF.

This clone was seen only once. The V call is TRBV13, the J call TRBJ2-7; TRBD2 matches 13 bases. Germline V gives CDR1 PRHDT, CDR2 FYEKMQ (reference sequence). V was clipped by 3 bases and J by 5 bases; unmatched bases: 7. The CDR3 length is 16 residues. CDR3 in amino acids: CASSFRTGTSGNEQYF. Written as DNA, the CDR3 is TGTGCCAGCAGCTTTCGTACCGGGACTAGCGGGAACGAGCAGTACTTC.